This TCR beta chain was retrieved from a study of T cell repertoires in cytomegalovirus infection. Study at large: In public TCR beta signatures, there were indications of both CMV infection and matching HLA type.

Study-level results: What dominated the ex vivo response were HLA-C-restricted CMV-specific TCR beta clonotypes.

This clonotype was observed at least ten times. The antigen remains undetermined. TCRdb itself ran the reads through MiXCR, one entry per CDR3 protein. The table records 630,000 or so distinct CDR3 sequences, 24% of them present only once. The CDR3 has 15 amino acids. V gave up 0 bases and J gave up 7 bases, with 10 bases separating them. Germline V CDR1 and CDR2: SGHTA, FQGNSA. This rearrangement joins TRBV7-2 to TRBJ1-6, with D possibly being TRBD1 (6 bases). Material for sequencing was CD8+ T cells from PBMCs. The origin of this receptor is a human donor in good health (CMV status not recorded). Some clones in this sample may be carry-over from other donors' samples. The CDR3 DNA sequence: TGTGCCAGCAGCTTAGCGCGACAGGAAAATTCACCCCTCCACTTT. Protein sequence: CASSLARQENSPLHF.